Each of the 25 T cell receptor beta chains below was sequenced from the same sample in a study of blood T cell repertoires in COVID-19. Generated by immunoSEQ multiplex PCR, the TCRdb table keeps only in-frame clones and is missing some. The sample contains about 82,000 clones, 75% to 90% of which appear only once. Sequenced: PBMCs or T cells enriched from blood (not recorded which). These receptors were collected from a woman in her forties or fifties with acute COVID-19.

The V gene is TRBV2, the J gene TRBJ1-5; 8 bases fit TRBD1. Germline V gene sequence: CDR1 SNHLY, CDR2 FYNNEI. CDR3 size: 15 residues. V lost 7 bases and J lost 5; bases outside the gene matches: 10. The CDR3 bases are TGTGCCAGCAAATCTGACAGGGGCGTTTATCAGCCCCAGCATTTT. Residues: CASKSDRGVYQPQHF.

The V gene is TRBV11-2, the J gene TRBJ1-6, with TRBD1 matching over 9 bases. The CDR3 length is 14 residues. In germline, CDR1 is SGHAT, CDR2 FQNNGV. Losses at the gene ends were 9 bases for V and 8 bases for J; bases not matched to a gene: 8. CDR3 region: CASSPGQGHSPLHF. CDR3 nucleotides: TGTGCCAGTAGTCCGGGACAGGGACATTCACCCCTCCACTTT.

The chain carries TRBV29-1 and TRBJ1-2; 11 positions agree with TRBD1. The CDR3 spans 14 residues. Trimming cost V 6 bases and J 6 bases; bases outside gene matches: 9. The germline V gene encodes CDR1 SQVTM and CDR2 ANQGSEA. The CDR3 here is CSVKILGQGDGYTF. The CDR3 region has the DNA TGCAGCGTGAAAATCCTGGGACAGGGGGATGGCTACACCTTC.

J is TRBJ2-7 and V is TRBV9; weak D call: TRBD1 (7 bases). V lost 7 bases and J 4 bases, leaving 18 bases between the germline ends. The germline gives CDR1 SGDLS, CDR2 YYNGEE. This CDR3 spans 14 amino acids. The CDR3: CASGRTQGGYEQYF. The CDR3 DNA reads as TGTGCCAGCGGACGGACCCAGGGGGGATACGAGCAGTACTTC.

The chain combines TRBV19 with TRBJ1-4; 9 bases are shared with TRBD1. The CDR3 is 14 amino acids. In germline, CDR1 is LNHDA, CDR2 SQIVND (reference sequence). The trim removed 7 bases at V and 7 bases at J, leaving 7 bases unmatched. CDR3 nucleotides: TGTGCCAGTACTCCACAGGGGGCGTCTGAAAAACTGTTTTTT. It translates to CASTPQGASEKLFF.

A few counts support this clone. Different DNA sequences within this sample yield the same CDR3. V and J are TRBV7-9 and TRBJ1-2; possible D gene TRBD1, 5 bases. Germline V gene data show CDR1 as SEHNR and CDR2 as FQNEAQ (reference sequence). V was clipped by 1 base and J by 2 bases, with 11 bases between them. CDR3 size: 15 residues. CDR3 protein: CASSLVGEENYGYTF. The CDR3 DNA reads TGTGCCAGCAGCTTAGTGGGGGAGGAAAACTATGGCTACACCTTC.

A remark on this clone: The junction does not match germline at one end; this may be a read error. This sequence joins TRBV7-7 and TRBJ2-1; either TRBD1 or TRBD2 may supply D (6 bases each). The CDR3 has 16 residues. The V gene's germline CDR1 is SSHAT and CDR2 FNYEAQ (reference sequence). In nucleotides, the CDR3 is TGTGCTAGCAGCTTAGCGGCAGGGGACTCCTACAATGAGCAGTTCTTC. Translating gives CASSLAAGDSYNEQFF.

The rearrangement joins TRBV28 to TRBJ1-4; the D gene is possibly TRBD1 (5 bases). The V end was cut by 2 bases, the J end by 0 bases, with 10 bases between. Germline loops: CDR1 MDHEN, CDR2 SYDVKM. CDR3 size: 16 residues. The DNA for the CDR3 is TGTGCCAGCAGTTTAACGGGGGATACAACTAATGAAAAACTGTTTTTT. Its translation is CASSLTGDTTNEKLFF.

CDR3 in DNA: TGTGCCAGCTCGCCCAGACAGGGGTCTCATCGGGACACTGAAGCTTTCTTT. Protein product: CASSPRQGSHRDTEAFF. The genes are TRBV18 and TRBJ1-1; 8 bases line up with TRBD1. The CDR3 sequence is 17 residues long. Germline CDR1 KGHSH, CDR2 LQKENI. The V segment lost 6 bases and the J segment 3 bases; nucleotides outside the gene matches: 15.

The genes are TRBV29-1 and TRBJ2-5; TRBD2 matches 9 bases. Germline V gene data show CDR1 as SQVTM and CDR2 as ANQGSEA. Trimming cost V 6 bases and J 3 bases; bases outside gene matches: 5. This CDR3 has 13 residues. CDR3 sequence: CSVRRTSEETQYF. CDR3 in DNA: TGCAGCGTCAGAAGGACTAGCGAAGAGACCCAGTACTTC. The full variable domain, completed using reference TRBV29-1 and TRBJ2-5, is SAVISQKPSRDICQRGTSLTIQCQVDSQVTMMFWYRQQPGQSLTLIATANQGSEATYESGFVIDKFPISRPNLTFSTLTVSNMSPEDSSIYLCSVRRTSEETQYFGPGTRLLVL.

The genes are TRBV11-2 and TRBJ2-5, with 9 bases identical to TRBD2. The J segment lost 5 bases and the V segment lost 5 bases, leaving 15 bases of the junction unmatched. This CDR3 spans 17 amino acids. CDR1 SGHAT and CDR2 FQNNGV come from the germline V gene. CDR3 bases: TGTGCCAGCAGCCTGGAGGATAGCGGGAGATGGAGTGAGACCCAGTACTTC. Amino acids: CASSLEDSGRWSETQYF.

This clone turned up a few times. The CDR3 sequence is CASSYRGTGRYQPQHF. The CDR3 region has the DNA TGTGCCAGCAGTTACCGAGGGACAGGGAGATATCAGCCCCAGCATTTT. The V call is TRBV6-6, the J call TRBJ1-5, with 9 bases lining up with TRBD1. Trimming cost V 2 bases and J 5 bases; bases outside gene matches: 7. The germline V gene has CDR1 MNHNY and CDR2 SVGAGI (reference sequence). This CDR3 spans 16 amino acids.

This chain links TRBV9 with TRBJ1-5, with TRBD1 matching 9 bases. This CDR3 is 14 amino acids long. V was clipped by 3 bases and J by 4 bases; unmatched bases: 2. Germline loops: CDR1 SGDLS, CDR2 YYNGEE. The CDR3 sequence: CASSADRGNQPQHF. CDR3 sequence (DNA): TGTGCCAGCAGCGCGGACAGGGGAAATCAGCCCCAGCATTTT. The full variable domain, in which reference TRBV9 and TRBJ1-5 provide the parts outside the CDR3, is DSGVTQTPKHLITATGQRVTLRCSPRSGDLSVYWYQQSLDQGLQFLIQYYNGEERAKGNILERFSAQQFPDLHSELNLSSLELGDSALYFCASSADRGNQPQHFGDGTRLSIL.

This clone was counted only a few times. The junction departs from the called germline gene at one end, perhaps through a read error. The J gene is TRBJ2-3, the V gene TRBV7-7, with 8 bases that match TRBD2. CDR3 length: 15 amino acids. Per the germline V gene, CDR1 is SSHAT and CDR2 is FNYEAQ (reference sequence). The CDR3, as DNA: TGTGCTAGCAGCTTAGAAGCGGGAGAGATAGATACGCAGTATTTT. It translates to CASSLEAGEIDTQYF.

The chain has TRBV11-2 and TRBJ2-7, with 8 nucleotides matching TRBD1. This CDR3 is 15 amino acids long. Germline V gene lookup returns CDR1 SGHAT and CDR2 FQNNGV. With 0 bases clipped from V and 6 bases from J, the junction kept 7 bases outside the gene matches. CDR3 region: CASSLDRTGGSEQYF. Written as DNA, the CDR3 is TGTGCCAGCAGCTTAGATCGAACAGGGGGGAGCGAGCAGTACTTC.

V and J are TRBV6-5 and TRBJ1-4; D is perhaps TRBD1 (6 bases). The CDR3 covers 14 residues. Germline CDR1 reads MNHEY; CDR2 reads SVGAGI. Trimming removed 11 bases at V and 2 bases at J, with 15 bases between. CDR3 nucleotide sequence: TGTGCCGCCACGAAACAGGGCACTAATGAAAAACTGTTTTTT. As protein: CAATKQGTNEKLFF.

The CDR3 DNA sequence: TGTGCCAGCAGTGAGGAGGGTTATAGCAATCAGCCCCAGCATTTT. Encoded protein: CASSEEGYSNQPQHF. The chain recombines TRBV2 with TRBJ1-5, with unresolved D. The germline V gene has CDR1 SNHLY and CDR2 FYNNEI. The CDR3 has 15 residues. V lost 3 bases, J lost 0 bases, and 9 bases lay in between.

The rearrangement joins TRBV5-4 to TRBJ2-7; no reliable D call. This CDR3 has 15 residues. Germline V gene data show CDR1 as SGHNT and CDR2 as YYREEE (reference sequence). V lost 4 bases, J lost 2 bases, and 16 bases lay in between. The CDR3 is CASSLGWSATYEQYF. CDR3 sequence (DNA): TGTGCCAGCAGCCTTGGCTGGAGTGCAACCTACGAGCAGTACTTC.

This sequence joins TRBV7-8 and TRBJ2-5; 9 positions match TRBD1. The V gene end was trimmed by 5 bases and the J gene end by 4 bases; junction bases not matched to a gene: 11. The germline gives CDR1 SGHVS, CDR2 FQNEAQ. The CDR3 spans 16 residues. CDR3 DNA sequence: TGTGCCAGCAGCCCCCTAGGGGACAGGGCTGGAGAGACCCAGTACTTC. Amino acid sequence: CASSPLGDRAGETQYF.

The chain couples TRBV11-1 to TRBJ1-1; D gene unclear. V gave up 0 bases and J gave up 7 bases, with 9 bases separating them. The CDR3 contains 13 residues. Germline V gene data show CDR1 as SGHAT and CDR2 as FQDESV (reference sequence). The CDR3: CASSLAGGDEAFF. The CDR3 region has the DNA TGTGCCAGCAGCTTAGCAGGCGGGGATGAAGCTTTCTTT.

This rearrangement joins TRBV18 to TRBJ1-2; the D gene is possibly TRBD1 (5 bases). The V end lost 4 bases, the J end lost 4 bases, and 19 bases lay between the germline ends. CDR1 KGHSH and CDR2 LQKENI come from the germline V gene. The CDR3 runs to 16 residues. For the CDR3, the DNA is TGTGCCAGCTCACAGGAAGGGGCAGGGTACGGCTATGGCTACACCTTC. Its translation is CASSQEGAGYGYGYTF.

The chain employs TRBV30 and TRBJ2-7; 9 nucleotides line up with TRBD2. This CDR3 spans 14 amino acids. J was trimmed by 0 bases and V by 6 bases; bases with no gene match: 6. Germline values: CDR1 GTSNPN, CDR2 SVGIG (reference sequence). The CDR3 loop reads CACGSGGSSYEQYF. CDR3 in DNA: TGTGCCTGCGGTAGCGGGGGAAGCTCCTACGAGCAGTACTTC.

The CDR3 is CASASSGSLYNEQFF. CDR3 sequence (DNA): TGTGCCTCAGCTTCTAGCGGGTCCCTGTACAATGAGCAGTTCTTC. The chain employs TRBV19 and TRBJ2-1; the match to TRBD2 covers 8 bases. The length of the CDR3 is 15 residues. V dropped 11 bases and J dropped 4; count of bases not matched to a gene: 13. The V gene's germline CDR1 is LNHDA and CDR2 SQIVND (reference sequence).

The chain combines TRBV5-5 with TRBJ2-1; maybe TRBD2 (5 bases). The V end was cut by 2 bases, the J end by 6 bases, with 9 bases between. Germline loops: CDR1 SGHKS, CDR2 YYEKEE (reference sequence). The CDR3 is 13 amino acids. In DNA form, the CDR3 reads TGTGCCAGCAGCTTAGGACTCTTCAATGAGCAGTTCTTC. Its translation is CASSLGLFNEQFF.

J is TRBJ1-1 and V is TRBV19; 8 bases map to TRBD1. The length of the CDR3 is 16 residues. CDR1 and CDR2 (germline): LNHDA, SQIVND (reference sequence). The V gene end was trimmed by 1 base and the J gene end by 1 base; junction bases not matched to a gene: 5. The CDR3 region is CASSIGSGTGNTEAFF. For the CDR3, the DNA is TGTGCCAGTAGTATAGGGAGCGGGACAGGGAACACTGAAGCTTTCTTT.